This record concerns one TCR beta chain sequence. The table lists this clonotype with many counts. Its antigen remains undetermined. It has no much larger one-base neighbor in the sample; base qualities were not kept. The TCR beta CDR3 regions were amplified from the RNA transcripts. A first-round RT-PCR of the TCR CDR3 used the HTBI primer set with the Qiagen OneStep RT-PCR kit. A second multiplex PCR round built the libraries, followed by size selection and purification. Libraries were sequenced paired-end with 100 bp reads on an Illumina HiSeq2000. The authors' pipeline ran thus. SOAPnuke was used to process the raw data, with reads discarded if the reads contained adapters or uncalled bases, had a mean Phred below 15, or lacked an exact constant-primer or identifier match. High-quality paired reads were merged with COPE v1.2.5, and unique nucleotide sequences were defined as clonotypes. Clonotypes were aligned to IMGT TRBV, TRBD and TRBJ reference segments using MiTCR v1.1. The analysis was restricted to V-J combinations with a frequency above 0.0001, which together covered approximately 99% of the repertoires. A TCS score was defined as the ratio between F50 (clonal expansion) and ExV (chaos), using BLOSUM62-based TCRdist between CDR3 peptides within each V-J. Welch's t-statistics and random forest reduced approximately 520 V-J features to fewer than 15, which were used in a naive Bayes classifier (R e1071). TCRdb itself trimmed the public reads at Q25 with fastp, ran MiXCR and retained productive beta chains. All rows with the same CDR3 protein become a single entry with the most common DNA and genes. The V and J calls, along with clone size, are taken from TCRdb and not from the paper's own processing. The sample table lists 250,000 to 300,000 distinct CDR3 sequences, about 14% of them with a count of one. The top ten hold 6.5% to 10% of the sample.

Hyperthyroidism patients were newly diagnosed, with disease duration under 2 months, and aged 18 to 65 years. The study excluded patients with uncontrolled infections, other autoimmune diseases, pregnancy or lactation. Diagnoses were based on clinical symptoms, serum thyroxine and TRAb, thyroid ultrasound and orbital computed tomography. Blood from progressor patients was collected at the time of first diagnosis with hyperthyroidism, before any ophthalmopathy symptoms had appeared. PBMCs were separated from roughly 9.3 ml of fresh peripheral blood using Ficoll-Paque density gradient centrifugation. Progressor patients were initially diagnosed with Graves' hyperthyroidism and developed ophthalmopathy during follow-up. Total RNA was extracted using Trizol reagent, and RNA quality was assessed on an Agilent 2100 Bioanalyzer. This specimen belongs to a study of T cells in Graves' hyperthyroidism and ophthalmopathy (dated by TCRdb to about 2019). For context, the study as a whole: Peripheral blood samples were taken at initial diagnosis, before any treatment was given. A discovery cohort of approximately 100 patients, roughly 45 with Graves' ophthalmopathy and approximately 55 with stable Graves' hyperthyroidism, was used to find distinguishing TCR V-J signatures. Whether ophthalmopathy could be predicted prospectively was tested in an independent validation cohort made up of approximately 19 hyperthyroidism patients plus 17 patients who later progressed to ophthalmopathy. The 100 or so discovery patients were divided at random into training and test sets in a 7:3 ratio. In several Graves' hyperthyroidism patients, the study also compared T-cell repertoires from thyroid tissue with T-cell repertoires from blood. Once sampling was done, hyperthyroidism patients were given methimazole at a starting dose of 30 mg daily, whereas ophthalmopathy patients were given high-dose intravenous methylprednisolone. The paper describes TCR Vbeta CDR3 sequencing of 140 or so peripheral blood samples, made up of 43 ophthalmopathy patients, 70 to 75 hyperthyroidism patients and 17 progressor patients.

The study at large found these results: In cross-validation, a model built on a 13 V-J signature told ophthalmopathy apart from stable hyperthyroidism with 85% to 90% sensitivity and around 83% specificity, and in testing the same model reached 80%/75%. No statistical method was used to set the sample size in advance, and investigators knew the group allocation. During validation, the model predicted progression to ophthalmopathy a median of roughly six months ahead of onset, with 60% to 71% sensitivity and around 72% specificity. Blood samples also contained most of the expanded thyroid clonotypes (frequency above 0.001), which suggests that blood repertoires may reflect thyroid immune responses.

From the cysteine through the phenylalanine, the CDR3 covers 14 amino acids. The read is trimmed to its CDR3 DNA, 42 bases read in frame from base 1. CDR1 and CDR2, per the germline V gene, are MNHEY and SVGEGT. Ends trimmed: V by 2 bases, J by 7 bases; bases unmatched to a gene: 6. Recombination linked TRBV6-2 or TRBV6-3 to TRBJ1-2, with 8 bases aligning to TRBD1. The receptor comes from a woman aged 30 to 39 with Graves' hyperthyroidism that later progressed to Graves' ophthalmopathy. Sequencing was done on a sample of blood. The nucleotide sequence reads as follows: TGTGCCAGCAGTTACCTGGACAGGGCCGGTGGCTACACCTTC. This sequence encodes CASSYLDRAGGYTF.